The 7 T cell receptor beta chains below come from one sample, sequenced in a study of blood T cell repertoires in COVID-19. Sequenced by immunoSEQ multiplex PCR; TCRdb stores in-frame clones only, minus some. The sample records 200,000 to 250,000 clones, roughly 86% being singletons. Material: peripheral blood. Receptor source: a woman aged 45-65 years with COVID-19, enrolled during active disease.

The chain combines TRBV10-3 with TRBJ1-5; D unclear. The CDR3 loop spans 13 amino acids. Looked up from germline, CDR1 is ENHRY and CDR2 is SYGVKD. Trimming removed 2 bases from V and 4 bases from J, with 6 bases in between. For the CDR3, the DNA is TGTGCCATCAGTGAGGGGAGGAATCAGCCCCAGCATTTT. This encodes CAISEGRNQPQHF.

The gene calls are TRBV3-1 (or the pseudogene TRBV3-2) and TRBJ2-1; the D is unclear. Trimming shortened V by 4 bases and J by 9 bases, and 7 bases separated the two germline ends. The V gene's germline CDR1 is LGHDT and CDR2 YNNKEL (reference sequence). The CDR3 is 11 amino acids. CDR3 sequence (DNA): TGTGCCAGCAGCCTCAACTCTGAGCAGTTCTTC. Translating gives CASSLNSEQFF.

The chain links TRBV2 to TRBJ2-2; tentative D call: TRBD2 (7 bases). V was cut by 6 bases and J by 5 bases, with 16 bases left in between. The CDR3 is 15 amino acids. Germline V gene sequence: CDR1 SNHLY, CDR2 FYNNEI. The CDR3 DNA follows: TGTGCCAGCAGGTTACAGGGAGGGTGGACCGGGGAGCTGTTTTTT. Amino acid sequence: CASRLQGGWTGELFF.

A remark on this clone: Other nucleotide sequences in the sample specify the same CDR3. The DNA for the CDR3 is TGTGCCACCAGTGACCCCGGACAGGGGAACTATGGCTACACCTTC. Its translation: CATSDPGQGNYGYTF. V and J are TRBV24-1 and TRBJ1-2, with TRBD1 identical over 9 bases. The CDR3 is 15 residues long. Trimming at V came to 4 bases and at J to 2 bases, leaving 4 bases not matched to a gene. CDR1 KGHDR and CDR2 SFDVKD come from the germline V gene.

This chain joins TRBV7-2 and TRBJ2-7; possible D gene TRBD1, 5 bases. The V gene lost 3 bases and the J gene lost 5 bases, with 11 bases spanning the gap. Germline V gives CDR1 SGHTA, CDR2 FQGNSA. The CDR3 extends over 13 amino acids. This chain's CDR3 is CASSLWGPDEQYF. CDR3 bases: TGTGCCAGCAGCTTGTGGGGCCCGGACGAGCAGTACTTC.

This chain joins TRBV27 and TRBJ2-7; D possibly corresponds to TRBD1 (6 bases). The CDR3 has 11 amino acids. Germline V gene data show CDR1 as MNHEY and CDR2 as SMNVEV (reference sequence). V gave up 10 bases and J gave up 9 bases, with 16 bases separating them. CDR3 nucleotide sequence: TGTGCCACCTCACAGGGTGCGGTGCAGTACGTC. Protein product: CATSQGAVQYV.

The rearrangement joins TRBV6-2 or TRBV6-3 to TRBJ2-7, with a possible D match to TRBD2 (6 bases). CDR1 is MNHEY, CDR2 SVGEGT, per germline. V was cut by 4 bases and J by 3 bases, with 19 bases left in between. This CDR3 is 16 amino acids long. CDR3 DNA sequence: TGTGCCAGCAGTTTTTCTCGGGGAGCGGGTGTCTACGAGCAGTACTTC. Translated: CASSFSRGAGVYEQYF.